A single sample is the source of the 9 T cell receptor beta chains below, sequenced in a study of blood T cell repertoires in COVID-19. Assay: immunoSEQ multiplex PCR; the TCRdb copy retains only in-frame clones and omits some. The table lists under 450,000 clones, roughly 90% of them singletons. The sequencing input was PBMCs or T cells enriched from blood (not recorded which). These receptors were obtained from a woman in her twenties or thirties who had recovered from COVID-19.

V gene TRBV6-5 combines with J gene TRBJ2-5, with a possible D match to TRBD1 (6 bases). Trimming stripped 0 bases from V and 4 bases from J, with 12 bases between. In germline, CDR1 is MNHEY, CDR2 SVGAGI. CDR3 length equals 15 residues. This chain's CDR3 is CASSYSIRGTETQYF. CDR3 in DNA: TGTGCCAGCAGTTACTCGATAAGGGGGACAGAGACCCAGTACTTC.

This clone was counted between two and nine times. In the same sample, other DNA sequences code for this CDR3. This chain links TRBV18 with TRBJ1-2, with D possibly matching TRBD1 (6 bases). The CDR3 has 13 residues. Per germline, CDR1 KGHSH and CDR2 LQKENI. V was cut by 3 bases and J by 5 bases, with 10 bases left in between. The CDR3 protein is CASSPDRNYGYTF. CDR3 sequence (DNA): TGTGCCAGCTCACCGGACAGAAATTATGGCTACACCTTC.

This chain's CDR3 is CASSLAGLLYTEAFF. CDR3 DNA sequence: TGTGCCAGCAGCTTGGCAGGGCTATTGTACACTGAAGCTTTCTTT. The chain uses TRBV5-6 and TRBJ1-1; TRBD1 might be the D (5 bases). CDR1 is SGHDT, CDR2 YYEEEE, per germline. The CDR3 totals 15 residues. Between the trimmed V and J ends, which lost 0 bases and 3 bases, there was a span of 12 bases.

This chain connects TRBV13 to TRBJ2-1; 7 bases fit TRBD2. This CDR3 is 18 amino acids long. Germline V lookup: CDR1 PRHDT, CDR2 FYEKMQ (reference sequence). V shed 5 bases, J shed 8 bases, and the junction held 21 bases outside the gene matches. The CDR3 reads CASSAGRRVSGETDEQFF. The CDR3, as DNA: TGTGCCAGCAGCGCGGGCCGTAGGGTCAGCGGGGAAACAGATGAGCAGTTCTTC.

With respect to this clone: The sample has other DNA sequences that encode this CDR3 too. This chain connects TRBV6-1 to TRBJ1-1; possibly TRBD1 for D (6 bases). This CDR3 has 13 amino acids. Trimming cost V 0 bases and J 5 bases, with 7 bases left between them. Germline V gene lookup returns CDR1 MNHNS and CDR2 SASEGT. CDR3 residues: CASSEARGTEAFF. CDR3 coding DNA: TGTGCCAGCAGTGAAGCAAGGGGGACTGAAGCTTTCTTT.

This clone was recorded many times. The chain couples TRBV2 to TRBJ1-6; 7 positions agree with TRBD1. The CDR3 runs 13 residues. The V gene end was trimmed by 7 bases and the J gene end by 10 bases; junction bases not matched to a gene: 7. Germline loops: CDR1 SNHLY, CDR2 FYNNEI. The CDR3 nucleotides read TGTGCCAGCAAAGGGACAGAAGGCTCACCCCTCCACTTT. Amino acids: CASKGTEGSPLHF.

As for this clone: Other DNA sequences in this sample translate to the same CDR3. This sequence joins TRBV28 and TRBJ2-3; D is perhaps TRBD1 (5 bases). The germline V gene encodes CDR1 MDHEN and CDR2 SYDVKM. This CDR3 region has 14 residues. Trimming removed 3 bases at V and 3 bases at J, with 10 bases between. The CDR3 is CASSFGQGTDTQYF. The DNA for the CDR3 is TGTGCCAGCAGTTTTGGTCAGGGAACAGATACGCAGTATTTT. Together with reference TRBV28 and TRBJ2-3, the CDR3 gives the full variable domain: DVKVTQSSRYLVKRTGEKVFLECVQDMDHENMFWYRQDPGLGLRLIYFSYDVKMKEKGDIPEGYSVSREKKERFSLILESASTNQTSMYLCASSFGQGTDTQYFGPGTRLTVL.

The chain is built from TRBV2 and TRBJ1-4; 11 nucleotides agree with TRBD1. Germline CDR1 reads SNHLY; CDR2 reads FYNNEI. This CDR3 spans 15 amino acids. V dropped 4 bases and J dropped 5; count of bases not matched to a gene: 3. The DNA for the CDR3 is TGTGCCAGCAGTGTGGACAGGGGGCGAAATGAAAAACTGTTTTTT. Its translation is CASSVDRGRNEKLFF.

The chain employs TRBV19 and TRBJ1-2; 8 bases fit TRBD1. With V trimmed by 3 bases and J by 8 bases, 11 bases remained unmatched. In germline, CDR1 is LNHDA, CDR2 SQIVND (reference sequence). There are 15 residues in the CDR3. The CDR3 here is CASSIVAGGTGGYTF. CDR3 nucleotides: TGTGCCAGTAGTATCGTAGCCGGGGGGACAGGCGGCTACACCTTC.